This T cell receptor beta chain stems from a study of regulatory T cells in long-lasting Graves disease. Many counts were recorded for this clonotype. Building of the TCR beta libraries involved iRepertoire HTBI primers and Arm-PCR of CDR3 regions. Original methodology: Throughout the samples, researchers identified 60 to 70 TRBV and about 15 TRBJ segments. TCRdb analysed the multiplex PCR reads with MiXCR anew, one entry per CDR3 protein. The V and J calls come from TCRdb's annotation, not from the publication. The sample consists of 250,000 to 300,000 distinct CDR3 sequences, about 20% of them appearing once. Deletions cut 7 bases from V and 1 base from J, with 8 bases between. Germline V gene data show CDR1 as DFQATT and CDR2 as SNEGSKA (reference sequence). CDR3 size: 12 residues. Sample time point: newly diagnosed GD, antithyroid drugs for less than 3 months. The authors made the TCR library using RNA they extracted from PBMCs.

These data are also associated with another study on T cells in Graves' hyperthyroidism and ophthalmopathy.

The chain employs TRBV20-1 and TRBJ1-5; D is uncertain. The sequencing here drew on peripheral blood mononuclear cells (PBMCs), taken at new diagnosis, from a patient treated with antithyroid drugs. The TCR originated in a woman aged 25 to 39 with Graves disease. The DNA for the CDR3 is TGCAGTGGGGGAGGGAGCAATCAGCCCCAGCATTTT. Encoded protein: CSGGGSNQPQHF.